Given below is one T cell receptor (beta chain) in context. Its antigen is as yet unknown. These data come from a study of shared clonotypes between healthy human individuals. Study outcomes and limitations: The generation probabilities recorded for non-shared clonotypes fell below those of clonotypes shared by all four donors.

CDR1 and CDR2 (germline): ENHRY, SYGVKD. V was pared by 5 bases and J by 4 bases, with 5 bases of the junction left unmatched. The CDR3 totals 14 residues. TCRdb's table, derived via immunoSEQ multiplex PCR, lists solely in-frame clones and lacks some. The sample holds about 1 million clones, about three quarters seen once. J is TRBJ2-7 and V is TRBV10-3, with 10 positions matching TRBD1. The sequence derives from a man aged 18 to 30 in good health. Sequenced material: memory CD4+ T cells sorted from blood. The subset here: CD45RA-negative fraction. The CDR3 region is CAISPPGQGYEQYF. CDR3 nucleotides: TGTGCCATCAGTCCTCCGGGACAGGGGTACGAGCAGTACTTC.